Shown below are 28 T cell receptor beta chains from a single sample sequenced in a study of T cells after yellow fever vaccination. Using its own MiXCR run on the 5' RACE reads, TCRdb lists one record per CDR3 protein. The sample includes fewer than 400,000 distinct CDR3 sequences, around 10% of them seen just once. The sample was CD4+ T cells sorted from PBMCs, taken 45 days after the yellow fever booster vaccination. These receptors originate from a man between 18 and 29 years old who received the YFV17D yellow fever vaccine.

This clonotype was seen ten or more times. V and J are TRBV11-2 and TRBJ2-5; D ambiguous. The CDR3 sequence is 13 residues long. CDR1 SGHAT and CDR2 FQNNGV come from the germline V gene. V lost 1 base to trimming and J lost 5 bases, with 8 bases between them. The CDR3 DNA is TGTGCCAGCAGCTTAGGTCTAGTGGAGACCCAGTACTTC. Its translation: CASSLGLVETQYF.

This clonotype was seen ten or more times. The rearrangement joins TRBV2 to TRBJ1-5; unclear D gene. The CDR3 has 14 residues. Per germline, CDR1 SNHLY and CDR2 FYNNEI. V lost 7 bases and J lost 0, with 10 bases in between. The DNA of the CDR3 is TGTGCCAGCACGGGAAGCATTAGCAATCAGCCCCAGCATTTT. This gives the protein CASTGSISNQPQHF.

The chain carries TRBV2 and TRBJ1-1; D is unresolved. CDR1 is SNHLY and CDR2 is FYNNEI in the germline V gene. This CDR3 region has 15 residues. V was cut by 4 bases and J by 1 base, with 13 bases left in between. CDR3 coding DNA: TGTGCCAGCAGTGCTAGGGCAGGACGGAACACTGAAGCTTTCTTT. Its protein product is CASSARAGRNTEAFF. The full variable domain, rest sourced from reference TRBV2 and TRBJ1-1, is EPEVTQTPSHQVTQMGQEVILRCVPISNHLYFYWYRQILGQKVEFLVSFYNNEISEKSEIFDDQFSVERPDGSNFTLKIRSTKLEDSAMYFCASSARAGRNTEAFFGQGTRLTVV.

V is TRBV2 and J is TRBJ1-1, with 8 bases that match TRBD1. CDR3 length equals 14 residues. From germline, CDR1 is SNHLY and CDR2 FYNNEI. J gave up 4 bases and V 5 bases, and 6 bases lay outside the gene matches. This CDR3 is CASSPRQGSTEAFF. Written as DNA, the CDR3 is TGTGCCAGCAGTCCCCGACAGGGGAGCACTGAAGCTTTCTTT.

Comments on this clonotype: A junction end diverges from the germline sequence, so it may reflect a read error. The chain employs TRBV24-1 and TRBJ2-2; D might be TRBD1 or TRBD2, each matching 5 bases. This CDR3 is 15 amino acids long. Germline CDR1 reads KGHDR; CDR2 reads SFDVKD. The CDR3: CATHSGTANSGQLFF. CDR3 DNA: TGTGCCACTCATTCCGGGACGGCGAACTCCGGGCAGCTGTTTTTT.

This clonotype has a handful of counts. The gene calls are TRBV5-6 and TRBJ2-2, with TRBD1 matching 9 bases. V was pared by 4 bases and J by 0 bases, with 7 bases of the junction left unmatched. CDR1 is SGHDT and CDR2 is YYEEEE in the germline V gene. The CDR3 sequence is 17 residues long. The DNA for the CDR3 is TGTGCCAGCAGCCTGACAGGGGGAGGCCCGAACACCGGGGAGCTGTTTTTT. Its protein is CASSLTGGGPNTGELFF.

Ten or more counts support this clonotype. The chain recombines TRBV5-1 with TRBJ2-3; 10 bases map to TRBD2. The CDR3 has 17 amino acids. The junction had 7 bases not matched to a gene; V was cut back by 3 bases and J by 0 bases. CDR1 SGHRS and CDR2 YFSETQ come from the germline V gene. The CDR3 nucleotides read TGCGCCAGCAGCTCTAGCGGGGGCGAATTTAGCACAGATACGCAGTATTTT. It translates to CASSSSGGEFSTDTQYF.

This rearrangement joins TRBV7-2 to TRBJ1-1; maybe TRBD1 (5 bases). The ends were cut back, 6 bases at V and 5 bases at J, with 16 bases in the middle. The length of the CDR3 is 14 residues. Germline CDR1 and CDR2: SGHTA and FQGNSA. The CDR3 sequence: CASSPNIRGTEAFF. Written as DNA, the CDR3 is TGTGCCAGCAGTCCTAATATAAGGGGTACTGAAGCTTTCTTT.

This clonotype was recorded a few times. The chain uses TRBV25-1 and TRBJ1-5; no clear D. The ends were cut back, 9 bases at V and 7 bases at J, with 22 bases in the middle. The CDR3 is made up of 15 amino acids. CDR1 and CDR2 (germline): MGHDK, SYGVNS. The CDR3: CASSGRESLEQPQHF. The CDR3, as DNA: TGTGCCAGTTCAGGTCGGGAGTCTCTAGAGCAGCCCCAGCATTTT.

This clonotype was seen more than once but under ten times. J is TRBJ1-6 and V is TRBV5-1; D perhaps matches TRBD1 (5 bases). V lost 0 bases and J lost 10, with 11 bases in between. Per the germline V gene, CDR1 is SGHRS and CDR2 is YFSETQ. The CDR3 length is 14 residues. The CDR3 nucleotides read TGCGCCAGCAGCTTGGGGCAGGGAGTGTCACCCCTCCACTTT. This encodes CASSLGQGVSPLHF.

This chain joins TRBV7-2 and TRBJ1-4; TRBD1 matches 12 bases. CDR1 is SGHTA and CDR2 is FQGNSA in the germline V gene. This CDR3 region has 21 residues. V was pared by 4 bases and J by 4 bases, with 19 bases of the junction left unmatched. The CDR3 sequence: CASSSDRDGTGGLRGNEKLFF. In DNA, the CDR3 is TGTGCCAGCAGCTCCGACCGAGACGGGACAGGGGGCTTGAGGGGTAATGAAAAACTGTTTTTT.

In this sample, this clonotype turned up many times. CDR3 in amino acids: CASSVSPGQEGSGYTF. The CDR3 region has the DNA TGTGCCAGCAGCGTTTCGCCAGGCCAAGAGGGAAGTGGCTACACCTTC. The gene calls are TRBV9 and TRBJ1-2, with D unclear. With 2 bases removed from V and 7 bases from J, the gap between germline ends came to 21 bases. Germline lookup yields CDR1 SGDLS and CDR2 YYNGEE. CDR3 length: 16 amino acids.

This clonotype came up a few times. The chain is built from TRBV11-2 and TRBJ1-2, with 7 bases identical to TRBD1. The CDR3 spans 14 residues. Unmatched junction bases numbered 11, after V lost 6 bases and J lost 7 bases. Germline CDR1 and CDR2: SGHAT and FQNNGV. This CDR3 reads CASSPRGQSRGYTF. For the CDR3, the DNA is TGTGCCAGCAGTCCAAGGGGGCAGAGTCGTGGCTACACCTTC. The full variable domain, completed using reference TRBV11-2 and TRBJ1-2, is EAGVAQSPRYKIIEKRQSVAFWCNPISGHATLYWYQQILGQGPKLLIQFQNNGVVDDSQLPKDRFSAERLKGVDSTLKIQPAKLEDSAVYLCASSPRGQSRGYTFGSGTRLTVV.

This clonotype has just a few counts. A much bigger clone sits one base away, suggesting this may be a read error. J is TRBJ2-1 and V is TRBV6-5; TRBD1 matches 12 bases. Per the germline V gene, CDR1 is MNHEY and CDR2 is SVGAGI. CDR3 length: 15 residues. J was trimmed by 2 bases and V by 6 bases; bases with no gene match: 2. The CDR3: CASSRDRGPYNEQFF. DNA of the CDR3: TGTGCCAGCAGCCGGGACAGGGGGCCCTACAATGAGCAGTTCTTC.

This rearrangement joins TRBV13 to TRBJ2-3, with D possibly being TRBD2 (6 bases). The CDR3 has 19 residues. V was cut by 0 bases and J by 6 bases, with 25 bases left in between. Germline-derived CDR1 and CDR2 are PRHDT and FYEKMQ (reference sequence). The CDR3 DNA sequence: TGTGCCAGCAGCTTAGGCCGGGGTAGCGGAACCTATGCGATCGATACGCAGTATTTT. It codes for CASSLGRGSGTYAIDTQYF.

The chain combines TRBV7-9 with TRBJ2-1; 8 bases are a match to TRBD1. The CDR3 is 14 amino acids. From germline, CDR1 is SEHNR and CDR2 FQNEAQ (reference sequence). The V gene end was trimmed by 4 bases and the J gene end by 6 bases; junction bases not matched to a gene: 5. CDR3 region: CASSSQGGSNEQFF. DNA for the CDR3: TGTGCCAGCAGCTCACAGGGGGGAAGCAATGAGCAGTTCTTC.

The chain carries TRBV7-2 and TRBJ1-1, with 9 bases that match TRBD1. Germline assignment: CDR1 SGHTA and CDR2 FQGNSA. V lost 5 bases, J lost 9 bases, and 10 bases stayed unmatched. CDR3 size: 14 residues. The CDR3 DNA reads as TGTGCCAGCAGCCACCCGGGGACAGGGATTCAAGCTTTCTTT. Translated, it gives CASSHPGTGIQAFF.

The chain links TRBV2 to TRBJ1-6; no reliable D call. V was cut by 4 bases and J by 14 bases, with 12 bases left in between. This CDR3 comprises 12 residues. CDR1 and CDR2 (germline): SNHLY, FYNNEI. CDR3 loop: CASSVSNNALHF. For the CDR3, the DNA is TGTGCCAGCAGTGTTTCCAATAACGCCCTCCACTTT.

The genes are TRBV7-6 and TRBJ2-3; D remains ambiguous. The CDR3 length is 16 residues. Trimming shortened V by 0 bases and J by 0 bases, and 10 bases separated the two germline ends. The germline V gene has CDR1 SGHVS and CDR2 FNYEAQ. The CDR3 loop is CASSLALRASTDTQYF. The CDR3 coding sequence is TGTGCCAGCAGCTTAGCGTTGAGAGCTAGCACAGATACGCAGTATTTT.

This clonotype was detected a few times. The V call is TRBV11-3, the J call TRBJ2-5; D remains unclear. CDR3 size: 14 residues. V lost 1 base and J 0 bases, leaving 6 bases between the germline ends. Germline V CDR1 and CDR2: SGHNT, YENEEA. CDR3 in amino acids: CASSLGPNQETQYF. CDR3 DNA: TGTGCCAGCAGCTTAGGACCGAACCAAGAGACCCAGTACTTC.

The chain links TRBV2 to TRBJ1-4; TRBD1 matches 7 bases. J was trimmed by 8 bases and V by 3 bases; bases with no gene match: 3. In germline, CDR1 is SNHLY, CDR2 FYNNEI. The CDR3 has 13 residues. The CDR3, as DNA: TGTGCCAGCAGTGACCGGGACAGAGAAAAACTGTTTTTT. Its protein product is CASSDRDREKLFF.

This clonotype was seen only a few times. This sequence joins TRBV5-1 and TRBJ2-2; no firm D call. Germline V CDR1 and CDR2: SGHRS, YFSETQ. The CDR3 has 13 residues. The V end was cut by 0 bases, the J end by 6 bases, with 6 bases between. The CDR3 loop reads CASSLVRPGELFF. The CDR3, as DNA: TGCGCCAGCAGCTTGGTGCGGCCCGGGGAGCTGTTTTTT.

The chain combines TRBV2 with TRBJ1-2; 11 bases fit TRBD1. This CDR3 contains 13 residues. Germline V gene lookup returns CDR1 SNHLY and CDR2 FYNNEI. With 8 bases clipped from V and 4 bases from J, the junction kept 3 bases outside the gene matches. CDR3 protein: CASGGQGGYGYTF. CDR3 coding DNA: TGTGCCAGCGGGGGACAGGGGGGCTATGGCTACACCTTC.

The V gene is TRBV6-5, the J gene TRBJ1-6; D remains ambiguous. There are 16 residues in the CDR3. CDR1 and CDR2 (germline): MNHEY, SVGAGI. V shed 2 bases and J shed 6 bases, with 14 bases lying between them. The CDR3 loop is CASSYRGGLSNSPLHF. The DNA of the CDR3 is TGTGCCAGCAGTTACAGAGGAGGGCTAAGTAATTCACCCCTCCACTTT.

Concerning this clonotype itself: Germline is not matched at one junction end, which may reflect a read error. The V call is TRBV6-6, the J call TRBJ1-2, with D possibly being TRBD1 (6 bases). Germline loops: CDR1 MNHNY, CDR2 SVGAGI (reference sequence). The CDR3 runs 14 residues. CDR3 DNA sequence: TGTGCCAGCAGTAACTCGGACAGCTCCTATGGCTACACCTTC. It is translated as CASSNSDSSYGYTF.

This clonotype came up a few times. The chain uses TRBV7-2 and TRBJ2-5; 9 nucleotides align to TRBD1. The V gene's germline CDR1 is SGHTA and CDR2 FQGNSA. J was trimmed by 5 bases and V by 5 bases; bases with no gene match: 3. CDR3 length: 13 amino acids. CDR3 bases: TGTGCCAGCAGCCACGGACAGGGGGAGACCCAGTACTTC. It is translated as CASSHGQGETQYF.

This clonotype was detected a few times. The rearrangement joins TRBV7-9 to TRBJ1-1, with 8 nucleotides matching TRBD1. The J segment lost 2 bases and the V segment lost 5 bases, leaving 7 bases of the junction unmatched. This CDR3 spans 15 amino acids. Germline CDR1 is SEHNR and CDR2 is FQNEAQ (reference sequence). CDR3 region: CASSNRGGLNTEAFF. DNA of the CDR3: TGTGCCAGCAGCAACAGGGGGGGGCTCAACACTGAAGCTTTCTTT.

The table lists this clonotype with a few counts. This chain links TRBV10-3 with TRBJ2-3; tentative D call: TRBD2 (5 bases). The V end was cut by 8 bases, the J end by 2 bases, with 11 bases between. This CDR3 contains 13 residues. The germline gives CDR1 ENHRY, CDR2 SYGVKD. The chain's CDR3 is CAIRETTTDTQYF. DNA of the CDR3: TGTGCCATCCGGGAAACCACCACAGATACGCAGTATTTT.